This entry features one TCR beta chain sequence. In its sample, this clone was seen a few times. Its antigen is currently not known. The record has no base qualities; no much larger clone is one base away. Other DNA sequences in the sample encode the same CDR3. Each donor gave one peripheral blood draw, averaging roughly 100 mL, which was collected into heparinised tubes. A BD FACSAria II was used to sort naive, central memory, regulatory and stem cell-like memory CD4+ T cells with a panel that included CD45RO, CCR7, CD25, CD127, CD95 and CD27. A purity above 95% was achieved for all sorted populations. PBMCs were isolated right away by Lymphoprep density gradient centrifugation and were stained directly, without culture. Samples were stained and sorted in pairs, with one healthy donor and one patient per experiment, so that batch effects were minimized. The germline V gene sets CDR1 to SGHTA and CDR2 to FQGTGA. Spanning cysteine to phenylalanine, the CDR3 consists of 16 amino acids. The sequence is cut down to CDR3 DNA, 48 bases in frame from base 1. V has 4 bases trimmed and J has 1 base trimmed; junction bases matching no gene number 2.

The entire amount of isolated RNA was reverse transcribed using the High Capacity cDNA Reverse Transcription Kit, so the sequenced TCRB transcripts were expressed ones. Naive, central memory and regulatory T cell samples underwent deep immunoSEQ sequencing, averaging about 3.57 million total reads per sample. Sorted cells were lysed in RLT buffer and RNA was extracted with DNase-treated RNeasy Micro or Mini kits, depending on cell number. To prevent cross-contamination, every cell subset was processed on its own, while patient and healthy donor samples were processed together. The immunoSEQ multiplex PCR was used to amplify TCRB sequences from cDNA, yielding 87-bp fragments that span the CDR3 region. Amplicons were sequenced on the Illumina HiSeq platform. The study's processing was this. PCR bias was computationally corrected using synthetic template baselines, reads within Hamming distance 2 were collapsed, and singletons that could not be merged were discarded. Reads were aligned against IMGT so that V, D and J genes, CDR3 length and insertions or deletions at six rearrangement sites could be assigned. Within each subset, clonotype counts were normalized to the number of sorted cells before true diversity and Gini coefficients were calculated with the tcR R package. Repertoire sharing was quantified using the overlap coefficient calculated on TCRB nucleotide sequences. As a proxy for the pre-selection repertoire, out-of-frame TCRB sequences from naive cells were analyzed. The table was pulled from immuneACCESS by TCRdb, which kept in-frame rearrangements only. Such tables lose some clones; where checked, under half of the loss comes from unresolved V genes, and the rest has no known cause. That table gives V, J and clone size, and the DNA gave D and trimming. The sample table lists around 500,000 clones, about an eighth of them with a count of one. The top ten clones comprise less than 0.06% of the sample.

The sample comes from a study of beta chain features in type 1 diabetes (dated by TCRdb to the late 2010s). With respect to the entire study: Mean age, gender distribution, total cell number and subset yield did not differ between patients and healthy donors. A total of around 110,000,000 sorted cells were examined across all samples, and RNA yield correlated strongly with the number of cells per subset. Whereas all 30 or so donors provided naive and central memory subsets, regulatory and stem cell-like memory subsets were isolated from just 8 patients and about 8 healthy donors. The study compared the TCRB repertoires of sorted circulating CD4+ T cell subsets in recently diagnosed type 1 diabetes patients with those in matched healthy donors. Broader findings and caveats from the paper: Shorter templates might have been favored by PCR, but patient and control samples were amplified and corrected together, so both groups would have been affected equally by any skew. Because cDNA rather than genomic DNA was sequenced, highly expressing activated cells could have been over-represented, although no difference in activation and CD3 levels was found between groups. Patients with type 1 diabetes made fewer insertions and deleted more nucleotides at VDJ recombination sites, implying thymic rearrangement abnormalities. A moderate but significant shortening of TCRB CDR3 length was observed in type 1 diabetes patients in all four CD4+ subsets. Only small numbers of individuals were included in the HLA sub-analyses, which left unresolved whether HLA type had any influence on TCRB rearrangement. Naive, central memory and regulatory TCRB repertoires appeared to be more alike among patients than among healthy donors.

The TCR sequence derives from a woman aged 18 to 35 in good health. Sequencing input: naive CD4+ T cells from blood. What this sample's cell subset or site label stands for: true naive CD4+ T cells. The chain is made from TRBV7-3 and TRBJ2-3; TRBD2 lines up with 13 middle nucleotides. For the CDR3, the sequence is CASSSGLAGGTDTQYF. The DNA sequence is given as TGTGCCAGCAGCTCCGGACTAGCGGGGGGCACAGATACGCAGTATTTT.